What follows describes a single TCR beta chain. This entry comes from a study of blood T cell repertoires in COVID-19. TCRdb's copy holds only in-frame clones and misses some; the assay was immunoSEQ multiplex PCR. Of under 250,000 clones listed, 87% are singletons. The receptor comes from a man aged 25 to 45 who had recovered from COVID-19. Sequencing was done on a sample of PBMCs or T cells enriched from blood (not recorded which).

CDR3 bases: TGCGCCAGCAGCCCCCTGGGACAAACTAACACTGAAGCTTTCTTT. Protein: CASSPLGQTNTEAFF. This chain joins TRBV5-1 and TRBJ1-1; TRBD1 is a possible D gene (6 bases). The ends were cut back, 4 bases at V and 2 bases at J, with 15 bases in the middle. The length of the CDR3 is 15 residues. Germline CDR1 and CDR2: SGHRS and YFSETQ.